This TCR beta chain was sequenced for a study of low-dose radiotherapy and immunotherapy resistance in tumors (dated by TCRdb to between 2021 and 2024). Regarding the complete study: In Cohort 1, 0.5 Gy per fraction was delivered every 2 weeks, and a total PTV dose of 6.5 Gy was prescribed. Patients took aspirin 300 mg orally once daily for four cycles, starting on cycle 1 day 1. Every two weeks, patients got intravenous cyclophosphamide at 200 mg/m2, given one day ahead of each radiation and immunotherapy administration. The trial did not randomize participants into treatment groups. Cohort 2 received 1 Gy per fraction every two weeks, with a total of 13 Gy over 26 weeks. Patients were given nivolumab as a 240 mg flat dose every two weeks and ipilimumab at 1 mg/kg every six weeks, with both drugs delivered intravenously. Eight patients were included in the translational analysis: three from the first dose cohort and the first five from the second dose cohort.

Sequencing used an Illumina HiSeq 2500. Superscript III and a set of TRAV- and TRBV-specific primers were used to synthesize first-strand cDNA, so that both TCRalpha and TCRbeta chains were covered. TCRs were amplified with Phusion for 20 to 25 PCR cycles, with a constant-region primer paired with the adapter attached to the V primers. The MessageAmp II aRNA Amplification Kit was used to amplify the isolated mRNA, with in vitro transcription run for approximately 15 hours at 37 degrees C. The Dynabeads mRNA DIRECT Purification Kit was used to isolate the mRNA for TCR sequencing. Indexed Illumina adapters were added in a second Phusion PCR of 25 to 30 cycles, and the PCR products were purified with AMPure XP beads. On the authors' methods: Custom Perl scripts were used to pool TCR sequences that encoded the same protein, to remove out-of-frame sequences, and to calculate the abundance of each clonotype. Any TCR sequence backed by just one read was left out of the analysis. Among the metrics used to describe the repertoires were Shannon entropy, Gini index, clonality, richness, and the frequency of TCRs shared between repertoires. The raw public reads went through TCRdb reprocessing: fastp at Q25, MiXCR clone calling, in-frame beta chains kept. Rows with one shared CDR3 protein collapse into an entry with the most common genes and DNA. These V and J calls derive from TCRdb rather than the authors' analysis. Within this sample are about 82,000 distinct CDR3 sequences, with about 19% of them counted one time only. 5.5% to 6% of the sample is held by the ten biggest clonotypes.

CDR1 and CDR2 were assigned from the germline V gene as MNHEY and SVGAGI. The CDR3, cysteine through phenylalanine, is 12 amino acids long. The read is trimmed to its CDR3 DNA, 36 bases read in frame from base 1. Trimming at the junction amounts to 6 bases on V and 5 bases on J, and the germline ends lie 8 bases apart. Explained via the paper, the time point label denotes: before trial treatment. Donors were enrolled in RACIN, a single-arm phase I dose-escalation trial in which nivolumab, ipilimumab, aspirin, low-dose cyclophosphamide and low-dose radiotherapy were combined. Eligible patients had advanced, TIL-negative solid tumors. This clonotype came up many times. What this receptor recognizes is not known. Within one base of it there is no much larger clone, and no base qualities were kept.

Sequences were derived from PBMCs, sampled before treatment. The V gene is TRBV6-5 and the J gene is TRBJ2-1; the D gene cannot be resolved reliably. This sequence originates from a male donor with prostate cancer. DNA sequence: TGTGCCAGCAGACAAGTGGACAATGAGCAGTTCTTC. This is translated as CASRQVDNEQFF.